The T cell receptor beta chain described here comes from a study of blood T cell repertoires in COVID-19. Per germline, CDR1 SGHRS and CDR2 YFSETQ. The CDR3 has 16 amino acids. V dropped 0 bases and J dropped 6 bases, with 19 bases sitting between them. Sequencing was performed with immunoSEQ multiplex PCR; in TCRdb, only in-frame clones are kept and a portion is missing. Of more than 110,000 clones listed, roughly 86% are singletons. The sequenced sample was peripheral blood. The sequence was obtained from a human donor in a cohort sampled during active COVID-19. The rearrangement joins TRBV5-1 to TRBJ2-7, with D possibly TRBD2 on 6 matching bases. The CDR3 nucleotides read TGCGCCAGCAGCTTGGACCCCTCCGGGGTCGGGGGCGAGCAGTACTTC. Translating it yields CASSLDPSGVGGEQYF.